Listed here are 25 T cell receptor beta chains from one sample, sequenced in a study of graft-versus-host responses after intestinal transplantation (dated by TCRdb to the early 2020s). To prepare the library, the immunoSEQ multiplex PCR assay was applied. The immuneACCESS repertoire file appears here via TCRdb, limited to in-frame rearrangements. These files lack a portion of the clones; in checked studies, under half of the deficit traces to unresolved V genes, and the cause of the others is not known. The sample profile shows tens of thousands of clones; just over 90% of them were found once. Clones ranked in the top ten supply approximately 2% of the sample. Taken with the paper, the label for time point translates to: cells obtained before transplantation from donor or recipient. What these receptors recognize is not known. Sequences were derived from unstimulated CD8+ T cells sorted from spleen or lymph node cells, sampled before intestinal transplant. Receptor source: a human donor who received an intestinal transplant.

This chain connects TRBV4-3 to TRBJ2-7; perhaps TRBD1 as D (5 bases). The germline V and J ends were trimmed by 0 bases and 3 bases, with 12 bases remaining between them. The CDR3 is 15 residues long. Germline V gives CDR1 LGHNA, CDR2 YSLEER. CDR3 residues: CASSQDRGSFYEQYF. The DNA for the CDR3 is TGCGCCAGCAGCCAAGATAGGGGCAGCTTCTACGAGCAGTACTTC.

The chain uses TRBV19 and TRBJ2-1; a possible D gene is TRBD1 (5 bases). Trimming left V 1 base short and J 10 bases short, with 8 bases between. The length of the CDR3 is 12 residues. Germline CDR1 LNHDA, CDR2 SQIVND (reference sequence). Here the CDR3 reads CASSIGGGEQFF. In DNA, the CDR3 is TGTGCCAGTAGTATAGGGGGCGGAGAGCAGTTCTTC.

The V and J genes are TRBV4-1 and TRBJ2-6; D unclear. From germline, CDR1 is MGHRA and CDR2 YSYEKL. CDR3 length: 17 residues. Trimming removed 0 bases from V and 0 bases from J, with 9 bases in between. The CDR3 coding sequence is TGCGCCAGCAGCCAAGATCTAAAAAACTCTGGGGCCAACGTCCTGACTTTC. As protein: CASSQDLKNSGANVLTF.

This chain connects TRBV15 to TRBJ2-2, with D unclear. Between the trimmed V and J ends, which lost 5 bases and 3 bases, there was a span of 7 bases. The length of the CDR3 is 13 residues. CDR1 and CDR2 from the germline V gene are LNHNV and YYDKDF (reference sequence). CDR3 sequence (DNA): TGTGCCACCAGCTCCCACTACACCGGGGAGCTGTTTTTT. It codes for CATSSHYTGELFF.

The rearrangement links TRBV4-3 to TRBJ2-1; tentatively, D is TRBD2 (5 bases). Trimming cost V 4 bases and J 5 bases, with 9 bases left between them. Germline-derived CDR1 and CDR2 are LGHNA and YSLEER. This CDR3 has 13 amino acids. CDR3 residues: CASSRWGDNEQFF. The DNA for the CDR3 is TGCGCCAGCAGCCGTTGGGGAGACAATGAGCAGTTCTTC.

Many counts were recorded for this clone. CDR3 DNA: TGTGCCAGCAGGGGACAGGGGAACACTGAAGCTTTCTTT. Protein sequence: CASRGQGNTEAFF. This chain uses TRBV2 with TRBJ1-1; 9 nucleotides match TRBD1. Trimming took 6 bases from V and 1 from J; bases not matched to a gene: 0. The germline V gene has CDR1 SNHLY and CDR2 FYNNEI. The CDR3 has 13 amino acids.

J is TRBJ2-6 and V is TRBV19; 7 bases match TRBD1. The CDR3 loop spans 20 amino acids. Germline CDR1 reads LNHDA; CDR2 reads SQIVND (reference sequence). V lost 3 bases and J lost 0; bases outside the gene matches: 14. CDR3 DNA: TGTGCCAGTAGTATGGCCCAGGGACAGAGGTGGAGCTCTGGGGCCAACGTCCTGACTTTC. As protein: CASSMAQGQRWSSGANVLTF.

The rearrangement joins TRBV11-2 to TRBJ2-3; 14 bases map to TRBD2. Germline assignment: CDR1 SGHAT and CDR2 FQNNGV. Trimming cost V 4 bases and J 3 bases; bases outside gene matches: 6. The CDR3 contains 17 residues. The CDR3 DNA reads TGTGCCAGCAGCTCGGGACTAGCGGGGGCGGTTACAGATACGCAGTATTTT. Its protein product is CASSSGLAGAVTDTQYF.

This sequence joins TRBV10-2 and TRBJ2-1; 8 positions match TRBD1. CDR3 size: 11 residues. Trimming cost V 6 bases and J 16 bases; bases outside gene matches: 8. Looked up from germline, CDR1 is WSHSY and CDR2 is SAAADI. CDR3 sequence: CASSAGGLGFF. The CDR3 DNA follows: TGCGCCAGCAGCGCAGGGGGCCTGGGCTTCTTC.

This chain uses TRBV15 with TRBJ2-3; D gene ambiguous. The CDR3 contains 15 residues. V lost 5 bases and J 1 base, leaving 13 bases between the germline ends. CDR1 and CDR2 from the germline V gene are LNHNV and YYDKDF (reference sequence). DNA of the CDR3: TGTGCCACCAGCCCCACTCTTACAGGCACAGATACGCAGTATTTT. Its protein product is CATSPTLTGTDTQYF.

This clone has a single count. The rearrangement uses TRBV19 and TRBJ2-1; possible D gene TRBD2, 5 bases. This CDR3 contains 13 residues. Trimming removed 3 bases from V and 10 bases from J, with 13 bases in between. Germline CDR1 is LNHDA and CDR2 is SQIVND (reference sequence). CDR3 DNA: TGTGCCAGTAGTATTGGACCGCCGGGGGAGCAGTTCTTC. Amino acid sequence: CASSIGPPGEQFF.

This clone was detected once. The V call is TRBV10-2, the J call TRBJ2-2; TRBD1 agrees at 7 bases. V lost 5 bases, J lost 1 base, and 1 base stayed unmatched. From germline, CDR1 is WSHSY and CDR2 SAAADI. This CDR3 region has 14 residues. In DNA form, the CDR3 reads TGCGCCAGCAGTCCAGGGGGGAACACCGGGGAGCTGTTTTTT. Translated: CASSPGGNTGELFF.

The CDR3 DNA reads as TGTGCCAGCAGCTTAGACAGGTTGCAAGCAGATACGCAGTATTTT. This sequence encodes CASSLDRLQADTQYF. The V gene is TRBV11-2, the J gene TRBJ2-3; D unresolved. Germline values: CDR1 SGHAT, CDR2 FQNNGV. This CDR3 spans 15 amino acids. The V end lost 0 bases, the J end lost 4 bases, and 11 bases lay between the germline ends.

The V call is TRBV29-1, the J call TRBJ2-2; possible D gene TRBD1, 6 bases. Trimming took 2 bases from V and 5 from J, leaving 12 bases between them. This CDR3 comprises 14 residues. The germline V gene encodes CDR1 SQVTM and CDR2 ANQGSEA. Here the CDR3 reads CSVETGQTTGELFF. The CDR3 bases are TGCAGCGTTGAAACTGGACAGACAACCGGGGAGCTGTTTTTT.

J is TRBJ2-7 and V is TRBV19; 8 bases map to TRBD2. The germline V gene encodes CDR1 LNHDA and CDR2 SQIVND (reference sequence). The CDR3 length is 14 residues. Unmatched junction bases numbered 9, after V lost 10 bases and J lost 1 base. The DNA of the CDR3 is TGTGCCACCCAAACTAGCGGAGATTCCTACGAGCAGTACTTC. Its translation is CATQTSGDSYEQYF. Combining the CDR3 with reference TRBV19 and TRBJ2-7 gives the whole variable domain DGGITQSPKYLFRKEGQNVTLSCEQNLNHDAMYWYRQDPGQGLRLIYYSQIVNDFQKGDIAEGYSVSREKKESFPLTVTSAQKNPTAFYLCATQTSGDSYEQYFGPGTRLTVT.

This chain links TRBV11-2 with TRBJ2-1, with 12 bases identical to TRBD1. Germline V gives CDR1 SGHAT, CDR2 FQNNGV. The CDR3 sequence is 14 residues long. Trimming at V came to 6 bases and at J to 4 bases, leaving 1 base not matched to a gene. The CDR3 is CASRGQGAYNEQFF. In DNA, the CDR3 is TGTGCCAGCAGGGGACAGGGGGCGTACAATGAGCAGTTCTTC.

The chain combines TRBV27 with TRBJ2-1, with D possibly being TRBD1 (6 bases). V lost 2 bases and J lost 10, with 12 bases in between. The CDR3 sequence is 13 residues long. Germline V gene lookup returns CDR1 MNHEY and CDR2 SMNVEV (reference sequence). The CDR3 region has the DNA TGTGCCAGCAGTTTACAGGGGCCGGGAGAGCAGTTCTTC. It is translated as CASSLQGPGEQFF.

DNA for the CDR3: TGTGCCAGCAGCACAGGCTCAAGCCCCTACGAGCAGTACTTC. Protein sequence: CASSTGSSPYEQYF. The rearrangement joins TRBV7-9 to TRBJ2-7, with D perhaps matching TRBD1 (5 bases). Trimming pared 5 bases from V and 2 bases from J, leaving 13 bases between. Germline V gene data show CDR1 as SEHNR and CDR2 as FQNEAQ (reference sequence). The CDR3 runs to 14 residues.

The rearrangement uses TRBV11-3 and TRBJ1-4; 7 bases line up with TRBD1. CDR3 length: 16 residues. Looked up from germline, CDR1 is SGHNT and CDR2 is YENEEA. The trim removed 0 bases at V and 3 bases at J, leaving 4 bases unmatched. This chain's CDR3 is CASSLDLGQPNEKLFF. The CDR3 coding sequence is TGTGCCAGCAGCTTAGATCTGGGACAGCCTAATGAAAAACTGTTTTTT.

The chain is built from TRBV27 and TRBJ2-7; maybe TRBD1 (5 bases). The length of the CDR3 is 12 residues. CDR1 and CDR2 (germline): MNHEY, SMNVEV (reference sequence). V lost 5 bases and J 6 bases, leaving 11 bases between the germline ends. CDR3 sequence reads: CASSTGQSEQYF. The CDR3 DNA follows: TGTGCCAGCAGTACAGGACAATCCGAGCAGTACTTC.

The rearrangement uses TRBV4-2 and TRBJ2-3; 11 positions match TRBD2. Germline CDR1 and CDR2: LGHNA and YNFKEQ. This CDR3 region has 17 residues. The junction had 5 bases not matched to a gene; V was cut back by 1 base and J by 2 bases. CDR3 sequence reads: CASSQVASGGTTDTQYF. CDR3 DNA sequence: TGTGCCAGCAGCCAAGTCGCTAGCGGGGGGACCACAGATACGCAGTATTTT.

V and J are TRBV6-1 and TRBJ2-1; 7 bases are a match to TRBD1. The CDR3 has 15 amino acids. The germline CDR1 and CDR2 sequences are MNHNS and SASEGT. With 6 bases clipped from V and 0 bases from J, the junction kept 5 bases outside the gene matches. The CDR3 protein is CASSLTGSSYNEQFF. The CDR3 DNA reads as TGTGCCAGCAGCTTGACAGGGAGCTCCTACAATGAGCAGTTCTTC.

The rearrangement links TRBV27 to TRBJ1-2, with 11 bases that match TRBD1. V lost 4 bases, J lost 2 bases, and 0 bases stayed unmatched. Germline CDR1 is MNHEY and CDR2 is SMNVEV (reference sequence). The CDR3 contains 14 residues. CDR3 coding DNA: TGTGCCAGCAGTTGGACAGGGGGCAACTATGGCTACACCTTC. Amino acid sequence: CASSWTGGNYGYTF.

V usage is TRBV30 and J usage is TRBJ2-3; 11 bases line up with TRBD2. CDR3 length: 15 amino acids. Germline assignment: CDR1 GTSNPN and CDR2 SVGIG (reference sequence). V lost 4 bases to trimming and J lost 2 bases; unmatched junction nucleotides: 5. Here the CDR3 reads CAWTLAGGPTDTQYF. CDR3 sequence (DNA): TGTGCCTGGACCCTAGCGGGGGGACCCACAGATACGCAGTATTTT.

This rearrangement joins TRBV19 to TRBJ2-7; 10 bases are a match to TRBD2. V was pared by 3 bases and J by 6 bases, with 8 bases of the junction left unmatched. The CDR3 spans 15 residues. The germline CDR1 and CDR2 sequences are LNHDA and SQIVND (reference sequence). The CDR3 loop is CASSMASGGFIEQYF. The CDR3 bases are TGTGCCAGTAGTATGGCTAGCGGGGGCTTTATCGAGCAGTACTTC.